This paragraph covers one T cell receptor (beta chain) sequence. Authors' methods: Estimated nucleated cell counts came from reference gene primer amplification. Generated by immunoSEQ multiplex PCR, the TCRdb table keeps only in-frame clones and is missing some. D and trimming were read from the DNA, whereas the V and J calls and clone size are those reported in that table. The data contain approximately 93,000 clones, more than 70% of them singletons. These data come from a study of blood T cell repertoires in COVID-19. For the study at large: Acute-phase and convalescent COVID-19 samples originated in the United States, Italy and Spain. In each case, the material was cDNA or gDNA derived from T cells, B-cell-depleted T cells, or PBMCs.

The ends lost 10 bases at V and 2 bases at J; junction bases unmatched: 8. CDR3 size: 14 residues. CDR1 and CDR2 (germline): LNHDA, SQIVND (reference sequence). This chain uses TRBV19 with TRBJ1-3; 7 bases are a match to TRBD1. This receptor was taken from a woman of 80 years or more with acute or convalescent COVID-19. Specimen: peripheral blood. This CDR3 is CAICKGQTGNTIYF. CDR3 coding DNA: TGTGCCATCTGTAAGGGACAGACTGGAAACACCATATATTTT.